This is a list of T cell receptor beta chains from one sample in a study of blood T cells in healthy people across ages. TCRdb called the 5' RACE reads again in MiXCR, with one record for every CDR3 protein. Of about 1.7 million distinct CDR3 sequences listed, about 30% are singletons. The specimen sequenced was blood. The source is a woman aged 30 to 39 in good health. Both conserved end residues are part of each CDR3. A D gene is named only where the DNA matches it firmly. Not all rows give a size; the values are once, few, many and, for expanded clones, a class.

>NA|TRBV15|TRBJ2-3|TRBD2
TGTGCCACCAGCAGAGGTTCTAGCGGGAGCACAGATACGCAGTATTTT
CATSRGSSGSTDTQYF
>many|TRBV5-1|TRBJ1-1|NA
TGTGCCAGCAGCTTACAGGGCGGAACTGAAGCTTTCTTT
CASSLQGGTEAFF
>NA|TRBV24-1|TRBJ2-1|TRBD2
TGTGCCACCAGTGATTCGCTTCTAGCGGGAGAGGATGAGCAGTTCTTC
CATSDSLLAGEDEQFF
>few|TRBV4-3|TRBJ2-7|TRBD1
TGCGCCAGCAGCGCGGACAGGGAATTATCCTACGAGCAGTACTTC
CASSADRELSYEQYF
>NA|TRBV21-1|TRBJ2-1|NA
TGTGCCAGCAGCCCAAAGGGACTAGCTTACAATGAGCAGTTCTTC
CASSPKGLAYNEQFF
>NA|TRBV9|TRBJ2-3|TRBD2
TGTGCCAGCAGCGCGGGACTAGCGGGGGGATTGACAGATACGCAGTATTTT
CASSAGLAGGLTDTQYF
>NA|TRBV5-1|TRBJ2-3|NA
TGCGCCAGCAAATACTTCGGGGGAAAAACAGATACGCAGTATTTT
CASKYFGGKTDTQYF
>NA|TRBV2|TRBJ2-3|NA
TGTGCCAGCAGGATGGACTACCCTCCGGATGCGCAGTATTTT
CASRMDYPPDAQYF
>once|TRBV7-9|TRBJ2-7|TRBD2
TGTGCCAGCAGCTTAGTGGGCGGGACTACCGACGAGCAGTACTTC
CASSLVGGTTDEQYF
>few|TRBV12-3/TRBV12-4|TRBJ2-7|NA
TGTGCCAGCAGCCGGACAGACGGAACCTACGAGCAGTACTTC
CASSRTDGTYEQYF
>NA|TRBV7-9|TRBJ1-3|NA
TGTGCCAGCAGCTGGCCCGAGGCCTCTAGAAACACCATATATTTT
CASSWPEASRNTIYF
>few|TRBV6-1|TRBJ2-3|NA
TGTGCCAGCAGTGAGAACAGGAACACAGATGCGCAGTATTTT
CASSENRNTDAQYF
>few|TRBV6-1|TRBJ2-7|NA
TGTGCCAGCAGTGAGGCAGGGAACCTCTATCCTTACGAGCAGTACTTC
CASSEAGNLYPYEQYF
>many|TRBV10-3|TRBJ2-1|TRBD2
TGTGCCTCCCGGGAGTTAGCGGGAGGGCGAAATGAGCAGTTCTTC
CASRELAGGRNEQFF
>few|TRBV27|TRBJ2-7|TRBD2
TGTGCCAGCAGTTTACTAGCGGGAGGCGAAGAGCAGTACTTC
CASSLLAGGEEQYF
>NA|TRBV10-3|TRBJ2-5|TRBD2
TGTGCCATCAGTGAGTGGTCTAGCGGACGCCGCGAGACCCAGTACTTC
CAISEWSSGRRETQYF
>NA|TRBV24-1|TRBJ2-7|NA
TGTGCCACCAGTGATGGGGGCTCCTACGAGCAGTACTTC
CATSDGGSYEQYF
>NA|TRBV20-1|TRBJ2-2|NA
TGCAGTGCGCGCCCGGTTGGGGGGAGGAACACCGGGGAGCTGTTTTTT
CSARPVGGRNTGELFF
>NA|TRBV20-1|TRBJ2-4|TRBD2
TGCAGTGCTAGCTGGGGGGGGAGCGAGGGCAAAAACATTCAGTACTTC
CSASWGGSEGKNIQYF
>NA|TRBV3-1|TRBJ2-7|TRBD2
TGTGCCAGCAGCCACTTTAGCGGGGGGACCAACGAGCAGTACTTC
CASSHFSGGTNEQYF
>NA|TRBV12-3/TRBV12-4|TRBJ2-5|NA
TGTGCCAGCAGTCCCGCAGGGTGGCATGGGTTGGCCCAGTACTTC
CASSPAGWHGLAQYF
>NA|TRBV7-2|TRBJ2-7|TRBD1
TGTGCCAGCAGCTCCGGCGCCGGGACAGCCTCATCCTACGAGCAGTACTTC
CASSSGAGTASSYEQYF
>many|TRBV6-5|TRBJ2-5|TRBD2
TGTGCCAGCATCGCGGCGGGGGGGCACAAGACCCAGTACTTC
CASIAAGGHKTQYF
>NA|TRBV28|TRBJ2-3|NA
TGTGCCAGCAGCCGTCGAGGGCCCACAGATACGCAGTATTTT
CASSRRGPTDTQYF
>many|TRBV20-1|TRBJ2-5|NA
TGCAGTGCTTTCGGGAGCCGGGGGGAGACCCAGTACTTC
CSAFGSRGETQYF
>NA|TRBV6-2/TRBV6-3|TRBJ2-1|TRBD2
TGTGTCAGCAGTTACTCGGCGGGAGGGCCGTTAAATAATGAGCAGTTCTTC
CVSSYSAGGPLNNEQFF
>NA|TRBV7-9|TRBJ2-1|NA
TGTGCCAGCAGCCCTTTTGCCTGGCGGGAATTCCAGCTAGGAGGGAACAATGAGCAGTTCTTC
CASSPFAWREFQLGGNNEQFF